This entry lists 25 T cell receptor beta chains sequenced from one sample in a study of blood T cell repertoires in COVID-19. Measured with immunoSEQ multiplex PCR; TCRdb has only the in-frame clones, and not every one. This table holds about 200,000 clones, around 88% found once. Sample: PBMCs or T cells enriched from blood (not recorded which). These receptors all come from a man aged 35 to 55 with acute COVID-19.

The chain recombines TRBV29-1 with TRBJ2-4; a possible D gene is TRBD2 (5 bases). Germline CDR1 is SQVTM and CDR2 is ANQGSEA. The CDR3 contains 13 residues. Trimming removed 4 bases at V and 0 bases at J, with 7 bases between. The CDR3 nucleotides are TGCAGCGTTGGGACTGCAGCCAAAAACATTCAGTACTTC. Translating gives CSVGTAAKNIQYF.

This chain uses TRBV6-5 with TRBJ1-5, with a tentative D call TRBD1 (5 bases). CDR1 is MNHEY, CDR2 SVGAGI, per germline. The CDR3 contains 12 residues. V dropped 7 bases and J dropped 4 bases, with 8 bases sitting between them. Written as DNA, the CDR3 is TGTGCCAGCATTGGGGGGAATCAGCCCCAGCATTTT. The encoded protein is CASIGGNQPQHF.

V gene TRBV4-3 combines with J gene TRBJ2-5; TRBD2 agrees at 11 bases. CDR1 LGHNA and CDR2 YSLEER come from the germline V gene. The trim removed 1 base at V and 1 base at J, leaving 5 bases unmatched. This CDR3 region has 17 residues. CDR3 nucleotides: TGCGCCAGCAGCCAAGGGACTAGCGGGCTCACCCAAGAGACCCAGTACTTC. Translated, it gives CASSQGTSGLTQETQYF.

The chain links TRBV5-1 to TRBJ1-1; 10 nucleotides agree with TRBD1. Germline trimming cut 0 bases from V and 5 bases from J; bases unmatched to any gene: 1. The CDR3 runs to 14 residues. Per germline, CDR1 SGHRS and CDR2 YFSETQ. CDR3 region: CASSLVDRGTEAFF. CDR3 nucleotides: TGCGCCAGCAGCTTGGTGGACAGGGGGACTGAAGCTTTCTTT.

The rearrangement joins TRBV6-2 or TRBV6-3 to TRBJ2-5, with 11 nucleotides matching TRBD1. The germline gives CDR1 MNHEY, CDR2 SVGEGT. The ends lost 6 bases at V and 6 bases at J; junction bases unmatched: 12. The CDR3 runs 16 residues. Here the CDR3 reads CASSPPGTGGWQTQYF. As DNA, the CDR3 is TGTGCCAGCAGCCCCCCCGGGACAGGGGGGTGGCAGACCCAGTACTTC.

The CDR3 coding sequence is TGTGCCAGCAGCTTAGTAGGTAGGGACAGGCACAATGAAAAACTGTTTTTT. It yields the protein CASSLVGRDRHNEKLFF. The V call is TRBV7-9, the J call TRBJ1-4, with TRBD1 identical over 8 bases. This CDR3 has 17 amino acids. Germline CDR1 reads SEHNR; CDR2 reads FQNEAQ (reference sequence). Losses at the gene ends were 1 base for V and 5 bases for J; bases not matched to a gene: 9.

This clone occurred a few times. This chain connects TRBV4-2 to TRBJ2-7; no reliable D call. This CDR3 region has 16 residues. The germline V gene encodes CDR1 LGHNA and CDR2 YNFKEQ. V lost 2 bases, J lost 0 bases, and 14 bases lay in between. The CDR3 region has the DNA TGTGCCAGCAGCCAATCTACAGAAACTCGCTCCTACGAGCAGTACTTC. Its protein product is CASSQSTETRSYEQYF.

About this clone itself: The sample contains more than one DNA sequence encoding this CDR3. CDR3 in amino acids: CASSLGQPNTEAFF. The DNA for the CDR3 is TGTGCCAGCAGCCTCGGACAACCGAACACTGAAGCTTTCTTT. The chain recombines TRBV7-9 with TRBJ1-1; weak D call: TRBD1 (5 bases). The CDR3 sequence is 14 residues long. V dropped 5 bases and J dropped 1 base, with 11 bases sitting between them. Per germline, CDR1 SEHNR and CDR2 FQNEAQ (reference sequence).

The chain recombines TRBV7-2 with TRBJ2-7; the D gene is possibly TRBD1 (6 bases). V shed 3 bases and J shed 6 bases, with 12 bases lying between them. Germline loops: CDR1 SGHTA, CDR2 FQGNSA. The CDR3 covers 13 residues. The CDR3: CASSFYEGGEQYF. CDR3 bases: TGTGCCAGCAGCTTCTATGAAGGGGGCGAGCAGTACTTC.

This sequence joins TRBV27 and TRBJ2-3; TRBD1 might be the D (6 bases). Trimming pared 4 bases from V and 2 bases from J, leaving 13 bases between. There are 15 residues in the CDR3. Germline CDR1 and CDR2: MNHEY and SMNVEV (reference sequence). CDR3 protein: CASSSPQGTTDTQYF. The CDR3 DNA sequence: TGTGCCAGCAGTTCACCTCAGGGGACCACAGATACGCAGTATTTT.

The chain links TRBV11-2 to TRBJ1-4; no clear D gene. The CDR3 sequence is 17 residues long. Germline CDR1 reads SGHAT; CDR2 reads FQNNGV. Between the trimmed V and J ends, which lost 5 bases and 0 bases, there was a span of 16 bases. CDR3 in amino acids: CASSLYYPVPTNEKLFF. As DNA, the CDR3 is TGTGCCAGCAGCCTATACTATCCGGTGCCAACTAATGAAAAACTGTTTTTT.

The rearrangement joins TRBV28 to TRBJ2-1, with 7 bases lining up with TRBD2. Germline V gene sequence: CDR1 MDHEN, CDR2 SYDVKM. V shed 2 bases and J 5 bases; nucleotides not matched to a gene: 3. The CDR3 loop spans 14 amino acids. Here the CDR3 DNA reads TGTGCCAGCAGTTTACGTCTAGCGGACAATGAGCAGTTCTTC. It yields the protein CASSLRLADNEQFF.

The chain uses TRBV27 and TRBJ1-1; D gene unclear. The CDR3 is 14 amino acids. Germline loops: CDR1 MNHEY, CDR2 SMNVEV (reference sequence). V lost 3 bases and J 7 bases, leaving 15 bases between the germline ends. The CDR3 nucleotides read TGTGCCAGCAGTTTGCGGCCCAGAGACTTTGAAGCTTTCTTT. It encodes CASSLRPRDFEAFF.

This clone was observed a handful of times. CDR3 DNA sequence: TGTGCCAGCAGCCTCCGGGGGGGACGAACCTACAATGAGCAGTTCTTC. It yields the protein CASSLRGGRTYNEQFF. The rearrangement joins TRBV2 to TRBJ2-1, with 8 nucleotides matching TRBD2. V was clipped by 6 bases and J by 2 bases; unmatched bases: 9. CDR1 is SNHLY and CDR2 is FYNNEI in the germline V gene. CDR3 size: 16 residues.

The V and J genes are TRBV9 and TRBJ1-1; TRBD1 aligns across 7 bases. Germline CDR1 is SGDLS and CDR2 is YYNGEE. Losses at the gene ends were 3 bases for V and 3 bases for J; bases not matched to a gene: 2. This CDR3 has 13 amino acids. In nucleotides, the CDR3 is TGTGCCAGCAGCGGCGACAGGGACACTGAAGCTTTCTTT. Its protein is CASSGDRDTEAFF.

V is TRBV5-6 and J is TRBJ2-1, with 8 positions matching TRBD2. The CDR3 is 15 amino acids. The germline V gene encodes CDR1 SGHDT and CDR2 YYEEEE. J lost 9 bases, V lost 0 bases, and 8 bases had no gene match. The CDR3 nucleotides read TGTGCCAGCAGCTTGGATCTAGCGGGTCGGGGTGAGCAGTTCTTC. The encoded protein is CASSLDLAGRGEQFF.

The chain couples TRBV27 to TRBJ2-7, with 11 bases lining up with TRBD2. Germline V lookup: CDR1 MNHEY, CDR2 SMNVEV (reference sequence). The CDR3 covers 15 residues. J was trimmed by 0 bases and V by 5 bases; bases with no gene match: 3. The CDR3 reads CASSPGTSGSYEQYF. The CDR3 coding sequence is TGTGCCAGCAGTCCAGGGACTAGCGGCTCCTACGAGCAGTACTTC.

J is TRBJ2-3 and V is TRBV10-3; 10 nucleotides match TRBD2. This CDR3 spans 15 amino acids. V dropped 6 bases and J dropped 5; count of bases not matched to a gene: 8. CDR1 is ENHRY and CDR2 is SYGVKD in the germline V gene. CDR3 region: CAIRASGRDGDTQYF. The DNA for the CDR3 is TGTGCCATCAGGGCTAGCGGGAGAGACGGAGATACGCAGTATTTT.

This chain uses TRBV11-2 with TRBJ2-7; 8 nucleotides match TRBD2. CDR1 and CDR2 (germline): SGHAT, FQNNGV. This CDR3 region has 15 residues. V trimming: 4 bases; J trimming: 7 bases; junction bases outside the gene matches: 12. This CDR3 is CASSYLGREVEEQYF. Written as DNA, the CDR3 is TGTGCCAGCAGCTACCTCGGGCGGGAGGTAGAAGAGCAGTACTTC.

The chain combines TRBV19 with TRBJ2-1; 11 positions match TRBD1. CDR1 and CDR2 from the germline V gene are LNHDA and SQIVND (reference sequence). With 5 bases clipped from V and 8 bases from J, the junction kept 14 bases outside the gene matches. The CDR3 loop spans 17 amino acids. The DNA for the CDR3 is TGTGCCAGTAGTGCTGACCGGGACAGGGGGGAATGGGATGAGCAGTTCTTC. Translating it yields CASSADRDRGEWDEQFF.

The CDR3 coding sequence is TGTGCCTCCCAAAGGACAGGGGGTGATGAAAAACTGTTTTTT. Amino acids: CASQRTGGDEKLFF. The rearrangement uses TRBV19 and TRBJ1-4, with 10 bases that match TRBD1. The germline CDR1 and CDR2 sequences are LNHDA and SQIVND (reference sequence). The CDR3 runs to 14 residues. With V trimmed by 11 bases and J by 6 bases, 9 bases remained unmatched. The full variable domain, rest sourced from reference TRBV19 and TRBJ1-4, is DGGITQSPKYLFRKEGQNVTLSCEQNLNHDAMYWYRQDPGQGLRLIYYSQIVNDFQKGDIAEGYSVSREKKESFPLTVTSAQKNPTAFYLCASQRTGGDEKLFFGSGTQLSVL.

In this sample, this clone turned up once. The chain recombines TRBV28 with TRBJ1-6, with a tentative D call TRBD1 (5 bases). Germline-derived CDR1 and CDR2 are MDHEN and SYDVKM. The CDR3 covers 15 residues. V was trimmed by 7 bases and J by 10 bases, leaving 20 bases between them. The CDR3 DNA reads as TGTGCCAGCATAAAGGGGAAGGTATGGCGGTCACCCCTCCACTTT. As protein: CASIKGKVWRSPLHF.

The chain is built from TRBV2 and TRBJ2-2, with D maybe TRBD1 (5 bases). This CDR3 has 14 residues. Trimming stripped 6 bases from V and 3 bases from J, with 11 bases between. The germline V gene encodes CDR1 SNHLY and CDR2 FYNNEI. This CDR3 is CASRGRADTGELFF. The CDR3, as DNA: TGTGCCAGCAGGGGCAGGGCTGACACCGGGGAGCTGTTTTTT.

The gene calls are TRBV27 and TRBJ2-1; the D gene is possibly TRBD1 (5 bases). Germline CDR1 reads MNHEY; CDR2 reads SMNVEV (reference sequence). The CDR3 covers 14 residues. Trimming stripped 2 bases from V and 6 bases from J, with 11 bases between. CDR3 bases: TGTGCCAGCAGTTTACGGGCAGGGCCCAATGAGCAGTTCTTC. Translating gives CASSLRAGPNEQFF.

The chain couples TRBV9 to TRBJ2-2, with D perhaps TRBD2 (6 bases). Trimming removed 2 bases at V and 6 bases at J, with 8 bases between. CDR1 and CDR2 (germline): SGDLS, YYNGEE. This CDR3 is 13 amino acids long. The CDR3 sequence is CASSVWGAGELFF. CDR3 in DNA: TGTGCCAGCAGCGTTTGGGGGGCCGGGGAGCTGTTTTTT. Full variable domain (missing parts from reference TRBV9 and TRBJ2-2): DSGVTQTPKHLITATGQRVTLRCSPRSGDLSVYWYQQSLDQGLQFLIQYYNGEERAKGNILERFSAQQFPDLHSELNLSSLELGDSALYFCASSVWGAGELFFGEGSRLTVL.